This T cell receptor (beta chain) was obtained from a study of T cell changes during pregnancy in multiple sclerosis. Germline V gives CDR1 GTSNPN, CDR2 SVGIG (reference sequence). The ends lost 0 bases at V and 2 bases at J; junction bases unmatched: 3. CDR3 length equals 15 residues. The method was immunoSEQ multiplex PCR; TCRdb's version includes in-frame clones alone and lacks a portion of them. The sample consists of roughly 93,000 clones, 92% of them appearing once. The chain recombines TRBV30 with TRBJ1-5, with 8 bases fitting TRBD1. This sequence was found in a female donor with multiple sclerosis, enrolled in a pregnancy study. The specimen comprised peripheral blood, sampled after pregnancy. The CDR3 sequence is CAWSVGQGRNQPQHF. CDR3 nucleotides: TGTGCCTGGAGTGTTGGACAGGGACGCAATCAGCCCCAGCATTTT.